Each of the 32 T cell receptor beta chains below was sequenced from the same sample in a study of blood T cell repertoires in COVID-19. TCRdb's table, derived via immunoSEQ multiplex PCR, lists solely in-frame clones and lacks some. Of some 160,000 clones in the sample, approximately 85% were seen once. The sample taken for sequencing was peripheral blood. These receptors were obtained from a woman at least 80 years old with COVID-19, enrolled during active disease.

V and J are TRBV9 and TRBJ2-2; TRBD1 agrees at 7 bases. CDR1 is SGDLS, CDR2 YYNGEE, per germline. V dropped 4 bases and J dropped 4; count of bases not matched to a gene: 7. This CDR3 comprises 15 residues. The CDR3 sequence: CASSPRQGGTGELFF. For the CDR3, the DNA is TGTGCCAGCAGCCCCAGACAGGGCGGCACCGGGGAGCTGTTTTTT.

Details on this clone: Other DNA sequences in the same sample also yield this CDR3. The CDR3 sequence is CASSPPGQGAYGYTF. The CDR3 DNA is TGTGCCAGCTCACCCCCGGGACAGGGGGCTTATGGCTACACCTTC. The rearrangement uses TRBV18 and TRBJ1-2; 12 nucleotides agree with TRBD1. The CDR3 has 15 amino acids. Germline values: CDR1 KGHSH, CDR2 LQKENI. With V trimmed by 3 bases and J by 5 bases, 4 bases remained unmatched.

In this sample, this clone turned up once. CDR3 DNA: TGTGCCATCAGTGGTGGGACAGGCAATCAGCCCCAGCATTTT. It specifies CAISGGTGNQPQHF. The rearrangement links TRBV10-3 to TRBJ1-5; TRBD1 aligns across 7 bases. The length of the CDR3 is 14 residues. The V gene end was trimmed by 4 bases and the J gene end by 2 bases; junction bases not matched to a gene: 2. Germline CDR1 and CDR2: ENHRY and SYGVKD.

This chain connects TRBV10-2 to TRBJ2-5; the match to TRBD2 covers 12 bases. With 6 bases clipped from V and 8 bases from J, the junction kept 7 bases outside the gene matches. The CDR3 length is 14 residues. In germline, CDR1 is WSHSY, CDR2 SAAADI. CDR3 in DNA: TGCGCCAGCAGGACTAGCGGGAGCAGCGGTACCCAGTACTTC. It yields the protein CASRTSGSSGTQYF.

The chain is built from TRBV7-3 and TRBJ2-1; D is possibly TRBD2 (5 bases). In germline, CDR1 is SGHTA, CDR2 FQGTGA. V gave up 1 base and J gave up 6 bases, with 7 bases separating them. The CDR3 contains 13 residues. This CDR3 reads CASSLIRGNEQFF. The DNA for the CDR3 is TGTGCCAGCAGCTTAATACGGGGCAATGAGCAGTTCTTC.

The chain combines TRBV27 with TRBJ2-3; 8 bases agree with TRBD1. The germline gives CDR1 MNHEY, CDR2 SMNVEV (reference sequence). This CDR3 has 14 residues. V shed 7 bases, J shed 1 base, and the junction held 4 bases outside the gene matches. The CDR3 DNA reads as TGTGCCAGCACCATGACAGGGGGCACAGATACGCAGTATTTT. The encoded protein is CASTMTGGTDTQYF.

The gene calls are TRBV11-2 and TRBJ2-1; 13 bases match TRBD2. V dropped 1 base and J dropped 6; count of bases not matched to a gene: 3. Germline V gene data show CDR1 as SGHAT and CDR2 as FQNNGV. The CDR3 extends over 16 amino acids. The CDR3 DNA is TGTGCCAGCAGCTTAGGGACTAGCGGGAGAGGCAATGAGCAGTTCTTC. It translates to CASSLGTSGRGNEQFF. Full variable domain (missing parts from reference TRBV11-2 and TRBJ2-1): EAGVAQSPRYKIIEKRQSVAFWCNPISGHATLYWYQQILGQGPKLLIQFQNNGVVDDSQLPKDRFSAERLKGVDSTLKIQPAKLEDSAVYLCASSLGTSGRGNEQFFGPGTRLTVL.

The rearrangement joins TRBV4-1 to TRBJ2-1, with D tentatively TRBD1 (6 bases). This CDR3 contains 19 residues. Per the germline V gene, CDR1 is MGHRA and CDR2 is YSYEKL. V was cut by 3 bases and J by 3 bases, with 24 bases left in between. CDR3 DNA sequence: TGCGCCAGCAGCCAGGACTTTTACGGGACACAGTCCAACTACAATGAGCAGTTCTTC. Amino acid sequence: CASSQDFYGTQSNYNEQFF.

The CDR3 nucleotides read TGCGCCAGCAGCCAAGATCCAGCGGGAGAGCCACAAGAGACCCAGTACTTC. It yields the protein CASSQDPAGEPQETQYF. The rearrangement joins TRBV4-1 to TRBJ2-5, with 8 bases identical to TRBD2. From germline, CDR1 is MGHRA and CDR2 YSYEKL. V trimming: 0 bases; J trimming: 2 bases; junction bases outside the gene matches: 8. The CDR3 loop spans 17 amino acids.

This CDR3 reads CASSYSRFAMPEQFF. For the CDR3, the DNA is TGTGCCAGCAGTTACTCGAGGTTCGCTATGCCTGAGCAGTTCTTC. The chain employs TRBV6-2 or TRBV6-3 and TRBJ2-1; the D is unclear. V was shortened by 0 bases and J by 9 bases, with 15 bases between the two germline ends. CDR1 is MNHEY and CDR2 is SVGEGT in the germline V gene. There are 15 residues in the CDR3.

In DNA form, the CDR3 reads TGTGCCAGTAGGCAAGACAGGCTCGATGGCTACACCTTC. It translates to CASRQDRLDGYTF. The V gene is TRBV19, the J gene TRBJ1-2; possible D gene TRBD1, 6 bases. The CDR3 covers 13 residues. CDR1 and CDR2 from the germline V gene are LNHDA and SQIVND (reference sequence). V was clipped by 6 bases and J by 6 bases, with 14 bases between them.

This clone was recorded once. The genes are TRBV4-3 and TRBJ1-4; maybe TRBD1 (5 bases). CDR1 is LGHNA and CDR2 is YSLEER in the germline V gene. This CDR3 contains 15 residues. Trimming removed 1 base from V and 4 bases from J, with 10 bases in between. The CDR3 sequence is CASSQASTVNEKLFF. The CDR3 nucleotides read TGCGCCAGCAGCCAAGCCTCGACAGTTAATGAAAAACTGTTTTTT.

The rearrangement uses TRBV28 and TRBJ2-5, with D hard to call. Germline V gene lookup returns CDR1 MDHEN and CDR2 SYDVKM. Deletions cut 3 bases from V and 5 bases from J, with 7 bases between. This CDR3 contains 12 residues. The CDR3 is CASSLTGETQYF. CDR3 nucleotides: TGTGCCAGCAGTTTGACCGGGGAGACCCAGTACTTC.

This clone showed up just a few times. The V call is TRBV12-5, the J call TRBJ1-2, with a tentative D call TRBD1 (6 bases). Trimming took off 3 bases at V and 8 bases at J, with 16 bases between the two ends. Germline CDR1 LGHNT, CDR2 FRNRAP. CDR3 length: 14 amino acids. CDR3: CASGLGTLLEGYTF. CDR3 nucleotide sequence: TGTGCTAGTGGTTTAGGGACACTACTGGAGGGCTACACCTTC.

This rearrangement joins TRBV10-1 to TRBJ2-3; 7 nucleotides align to TRBD1. Germline V gene lookup returns CDR1 WNHNN and CDR2 SYGVQD (reference sequence). Trimming removed 3 bases from V and 6 bases from J; junction bases left unmatched: 9. CDR3 length: 15 residues. The DNA of the CDR3 is TGCGCCAGCAGTGACCCCAGGGGGTCGACGGATACGCAGTATTTT. It specifies CASSDPRGSTDTQYF.

The count of this clone is one. The chain carries TRBV2 and TRBJ2-1; 11 bases align to TRBD1. Per the germline V gene, CDR1 is SNHLY and CDR2 is FYNNEI. This CDR3 region has 13 residues. After removal of 8 bases from V and 6 bases from J, the junction contained 3 bases not matched to a gene. This CDR3 is CASGGTGGNEQFF. The DNA for the CDR3 is TGTGCCAGCGGTGGGACAGGGGGCAATGAGCAGTTCTTC.

The chain is built from TRBV7-3 and TRBJ2-1; D perhaps matches TRBD2 (5 bases). Trimming stripped 6 bases from V and 5 bases from J, with 17 bases between. The germline V gene encodes CDR1 SGHTA and CDR2 FQGTGA. The CDR3 sequence is 15 residues long. The CDR3 is CASSPIPASHNEQFF. The CDR3 nucleotides read TGTGCCAGCAGTCCCATCCCCGCTAGCCACAATGAGCAGTTCTTC.

The J gene is TRBJ2-1, the V gene TRBV19; TRBD1 agrees at 9 bases. This CDR3 is built from 14 residues. Germline loops: CDR1 LNHDA, CDR2 SQIVND (reference sequence). The J segment lost 6 bases and the V segment lost 7 bases, leaving 7 bases of the junction unmatched. The CDR3 loop is CASTRDRVSNEQFF. CDR3 sequence (DNA): TGTGCCAGTACTCGGGACAGGGTTTCCAATGAGCAGTTCTTC.

The CDR3 loop reads CASSPLSGLAGAVYEQYF. CDR3 DNA sequence: TGTGCCAGCAGTCCACTGTCCGGACTAGCGGGAGCCGTCTACGAGCAGTACTTC. The gene calls are TRBV6-6 and TRBJ2-7, with 13 bases fitting TRBD2. CDR3 length: 18 amino acids. Germline lookup yields CDR1 MNHNY and CDR2 SVGAGI (reference sequence). V shed 5 bases and J 3 bases; nucleotides not matched to a gene: 13.

The chain couples TRBV5-1 to TRBJ2-3; tentatively, D is TRBD2 (6 bases). Germline CDR1 is SGHRS and CDR2 is YFSETQ. The CDR3 is 14 residues long. V shed 3 bases and J shed 4 bases, with 12 bases lying between them. The CDR3 protein is CASSWDFLSDTQYF. CDR3 nucleotides: TGCGCCAGCAGCTGGGACTTTCTATCAGATACGCAGTATTTT.

V and J are TRBV19 and TRBJ1-5; 9 bases match TRBD1. V was pared by 4 bases and J by 4 bases, with 8 bases of the junction left unmatched. The germline CDR1 and CDR2 sequences are LNHDA and SQIVND (reference sequence). The CDR3 is 16 residues long. The CDR3 DNA is TGTGCCAGTAGTACCCCGACAGGGGGTGGGAATCAGCCCCAGCATTTT. The encoded protein is CASSTPTGGGNQPQHF.

V and J are TRBV18 and TRBJ1-2, with D tentatively TRBD1 (6 bases). The germline gives CDR1 KGHSH, CDR2 LQKENI. V was clipped by 2 bases and J by 0 bases, with 13 bases between them. This CDR3 has 16 amino acids. As DNA, the CDR3 is TGTGCCAGCTCACCAGACGGGACATCGACTAACTATGGCTACACCTTC. Translated, it gives CASSPDGTSTNYGYTF.

V usage is TRBV4-3 and J usage is TRBJ1-5; 9 bases align to TRBD1. The germline V gene encodes CDR1 LGHNA and CDR2 YSLEER. V shed 0 bases and J 1 base; nucleotides not matched to a gene: 4. The CDR3 extends over 17 amino acids. CDR3 nucleotides: TGCGCCAGCAGCCAAGATTTGACAGGGGGAAGCAATCAGCCCCAGCATTTT. This encodes CASSQDLTGGSNQPQHF.

The rearrangement uses TRBV29-1 and TRBJ2-1; 12 nucleotides line up with TRBD2. The trim removed 2 bases at V and 9 bases at J, leaving 11 bases unmatched. From germline, CDR1 is SQVTM and CDR2 ANQGSEA. The CDR3 is 16 amino acids. The CDR3, as DNA: TGCAGCGTTGAAAAGCGGGCTAGCGGGGGGGCTGCTGAGCAGTTCTTC. This encodes CSVEKRASGGAAEQFF.

The rearrangement joins TRBV10-3 to TRBJ1-2; 7 nucleotides match TRBD1. Per the germline V gene, CDR1 is ENHRY and CDR2 is SYGVKD. With 4 bases clipped from V and 4 bases from J, the junction kept 3 bases outside the gene matches. The CDR3 totals 13 residues. The CDR3 DNA reads as TGTGCCATCAGTGGACAGGGTTTCTATGGCTACACCTTC. Translating gives CAISGQGFYGYTF.

This clone occurred once. The genes are TRBV11-2 and TRBJ1-2; D remains ambiguous. The germline V gene encodes CDR1 SGHAT and CDR2 FQNNGV. The CDR3 has 15 residues. Trimming took 5 bases from V and 4 from J, leaving 17 bases between them. The CDR3: CASSPIRIGSYGYTF. The CDR3 nucleotides read TGTGCCAGCAGCCCCATCCGAATCGGGAGCTATGGCTACACCTTC.

The V call is TRBV28, the J call TRBJ2-7; D may be TRBD1 (5 bases). Germline-derived CDR1 and CDR2 are MDHEN and SYDVKM. This CDR3 contains 14 residues. Trimming stripped 7 bases from V and 2 bases from J, with 15 bases between. DNA for the CDR3: TGTGCCAGCACCCCTGGTGGGGCCCCCTACGAGCAGTACTTC. It translates to CASTPGGAPYEQYF.

This chain links TRBV6-5 with TRBJ1-5; TRBD1 might be the D (6 bases). V lost 0 bases and J lost 4, with 13 bases in between. This CDR3 is built from 16 residues. The V gene's germline CDR1 is MNHEY and CDR2 SVGAGI. This CDR3 reads CASSYSWPGVNQPQHF. DNA for the CDR3: TGTGCCAGCAGTTACTCCTGGCCAGGGGTAAATCAGCCCCAGCATTTT.

The chain combines TRBV18 with TRBJ2-1; 10 bases align to TRBD1. Germline loops: CDR1 KGHSH, CDR2 LQKENI. V shed 5 bases and J 3 bases; nucleotides not matched to a gene: 4. The length of the CDR3 is 15 residues. Written as DNA, the CDR3 is TGTGCCAGCTCAACGGGACAGGGGCACTACAATGAGCAGTTCTTC. Its translation: CASSTGQGHYNEQFF.

The V call is TRBV5-6, the J call TRBJ2-5; 15 nucleotides match TRBD2. The J segment lost 4 bases and the V segment lost 4 bases, leaving 5 bases of the junction unmatched. The CDR3 is 16 residues long. Germline values: CDR1 SGHDT, CDR2 YYEEEE. CDR3 sequence reads: CASSVRTSGRGETQYF. The CDR3 DNA reads TGTGCCAGCAGCGTAAGGACTAGCGGGAGGGGAGAGACCCAGTACTTC. Together with reference TRBV5-6 and TRBJ2-5, the CDR3 gives the full variable domain: DAGVTQSPTHLIKTRGQQVTLRCSPKSGHDTVSWYQQALGQGPQFIFQYYEEEERQRGNFPDRFSGHQFPNYSSELNVNALLLGDSALYLCASSVRTSGRGETQYFGPGTRLLVL.

The chain recombines TRBV4-3 with TRBJ2-3; D remains ambiguous. V gave up 1 base and J gave up 0 bases, with 8 bases separating them. This CDR3 has 15 amino acids. The germline CDR1 and CDR2 sequences are LGHNA and YSLEER. Here the CDR3 DNA reads TGCGCCAGCAGCCAAGTATCCTTTAGCACAGATACGCAGTATTTT. Amino acid sequence: CASSQVSFSTDTQYF.

For the CDR3, the DNA is TGTGCCAGCAGATACGCCCCCGGGACTAGCAGCGACGAGCAGTACTTC. Amino acid sequence: CASRYAPGTSSDEQYF. The chain has TRBV7-8 and TRBJ2-7; 9 positions agree with TRBD2. J gave up 5 bases and V 6 bases, and 14 bases lay outside the gene matches. This CDR3 has 16 amino acids. The germline V gene encodes CDR1 SGHVS and CDR2 FQNEAQ. Drawing the rest from reference TRBV7-8 and TRBJ2-7, the complete variable domain is GAGVSQSPRYKVAKRGQDVALRCDPISGHVSLFWYQQALGQGPEFLTYFQNEAQLDKSGLPSDRFFAERPEGSVSTLKIQRTQQEDSAVYLCASRYAPGTSSDEQYFGPGTRLTVT.